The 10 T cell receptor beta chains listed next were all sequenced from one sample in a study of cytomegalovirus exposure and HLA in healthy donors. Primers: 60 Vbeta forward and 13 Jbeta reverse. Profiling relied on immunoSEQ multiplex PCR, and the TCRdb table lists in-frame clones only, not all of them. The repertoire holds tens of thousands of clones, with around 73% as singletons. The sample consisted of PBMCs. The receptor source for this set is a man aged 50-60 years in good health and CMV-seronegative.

The CDR3 region is CASSDRMSNQPQHF. The CDR3 DNA reads TGTGCCAGTAGTGACAGGATGAGCAATCAGCCCCAGCATTTT. V and J are TRBV19 and TRBJ1-5, with a possible D match to TRBD1 (6 bases). V lost 5 bases and J 1 base, leaving 9 bases between the germline ends. The CDR3 runs to 14 residues. Germline-derived CDR1 and CDR2 are LNHDA and SQIVND (reference sequence).

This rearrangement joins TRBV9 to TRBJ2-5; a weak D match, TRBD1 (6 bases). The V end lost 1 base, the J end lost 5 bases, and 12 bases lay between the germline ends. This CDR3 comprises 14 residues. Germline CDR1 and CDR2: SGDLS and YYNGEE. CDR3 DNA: TGTGCCAGCAGCGTACCGGACAGTCGGGAGACCCAGTACTTC. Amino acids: CASSVPDSRETQYF.

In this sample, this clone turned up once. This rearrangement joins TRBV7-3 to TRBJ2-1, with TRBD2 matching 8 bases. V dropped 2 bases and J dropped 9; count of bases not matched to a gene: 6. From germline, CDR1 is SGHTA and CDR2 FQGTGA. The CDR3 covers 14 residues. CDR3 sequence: CASSLRGGHGEQFF. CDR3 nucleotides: TGTGCCAGCAGCTTACGGGGGGGCCACGGTGAGCAGTTCTTC.

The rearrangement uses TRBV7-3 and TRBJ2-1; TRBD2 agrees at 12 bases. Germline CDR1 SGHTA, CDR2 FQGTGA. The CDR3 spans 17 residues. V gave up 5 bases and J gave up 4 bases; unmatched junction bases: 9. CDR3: CASSRTSGVSSYNEQFF. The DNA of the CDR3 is TGTGCCAGCAGCAGGACTAGCGGGGTTTCATCTTACAATGAGCAGTTCTTC.

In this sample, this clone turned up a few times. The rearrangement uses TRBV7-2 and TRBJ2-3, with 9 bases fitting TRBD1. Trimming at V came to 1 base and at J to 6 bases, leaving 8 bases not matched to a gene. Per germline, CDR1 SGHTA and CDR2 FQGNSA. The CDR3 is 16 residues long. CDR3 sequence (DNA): TGTGCCAGCAGCTTAGGTGGGACAGGGTTTTGGGATACGCAGTATTTT. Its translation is CASSLGGTGFWDTQYF. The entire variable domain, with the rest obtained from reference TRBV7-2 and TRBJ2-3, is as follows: GAGVSQSPSNKVTEKGKDVELRCDPISGHTALYWYRQSLGQGLEFLIYFQGNSAPDKSGLPSDRFSAERTGGSVSTLTIQRTQQEDSAVYLCASSLGGTGFWDTQYFGPGTRLTVL.

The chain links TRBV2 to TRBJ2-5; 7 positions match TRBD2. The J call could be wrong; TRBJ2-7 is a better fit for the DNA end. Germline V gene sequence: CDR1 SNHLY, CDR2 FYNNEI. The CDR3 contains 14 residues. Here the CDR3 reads CASRRETSSYEQYF. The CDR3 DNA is TGTGCCAGCAGGCGGGAGACAAGCTCCTACGAGCAGTACTTC.

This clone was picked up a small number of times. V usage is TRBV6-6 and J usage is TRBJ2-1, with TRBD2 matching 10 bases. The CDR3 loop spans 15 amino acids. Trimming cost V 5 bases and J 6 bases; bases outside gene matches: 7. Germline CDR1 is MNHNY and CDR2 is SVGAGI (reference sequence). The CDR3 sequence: CASSPSGGDRNEQFF. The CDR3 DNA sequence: TGTGCCAGCAGTCCTAGCGGGGGAGACCGCAATGAGCAGTTCTTC.

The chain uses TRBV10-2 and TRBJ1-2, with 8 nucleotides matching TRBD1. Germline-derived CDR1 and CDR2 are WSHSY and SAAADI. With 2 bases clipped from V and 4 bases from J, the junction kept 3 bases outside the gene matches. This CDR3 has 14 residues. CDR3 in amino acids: CASSEDRGAYGYTF. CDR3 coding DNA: TGCGCCAGCAGTGAGGACAGGGGCGCCTATGGCTACACCTTC.

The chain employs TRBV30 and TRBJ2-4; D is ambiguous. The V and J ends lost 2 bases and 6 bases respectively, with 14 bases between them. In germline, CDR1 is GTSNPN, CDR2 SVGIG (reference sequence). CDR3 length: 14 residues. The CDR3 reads CAWSPQTVGNIQYF. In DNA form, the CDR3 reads TGTGCCTGGAGTCCACAGACGGTGGGAAACATTCAGTACTTC.

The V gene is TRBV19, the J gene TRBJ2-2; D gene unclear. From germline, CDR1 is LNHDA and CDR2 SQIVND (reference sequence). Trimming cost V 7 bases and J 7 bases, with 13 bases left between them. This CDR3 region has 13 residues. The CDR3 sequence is CASTLSAVGELFF. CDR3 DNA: TGTGCCAGTACCCTCAGCGCGGTCGGGGAGCTGTTTTTT.